These T cell receptor beta chains were read from a single sample in a study of T cell responses to AZD1222 COVID-19 vaccine. Sequencing was performed with immunoSEQ multiplex PCR; in TCRdb, only in-frame clones are kept and a portion is missing. The sample yields 160,000 or so clones, more than 85% seen once. This sample comprised peripheral blood, obtained on day 0 of AZD1222 vaccination. The receptors were gathered from an adult in good health. Both conserved end residues are part of each CDR3. The order of the fields is D gene, J gene, V gene, clone size, CDR3 protein, CDR3 DNA. D genes are given only for firm matches. Size tells how often a clone was seen (once, few, many) or the class of an expanded clone, and some rows leave it out.

-	TRBJ2-5	TRBV28	once	CASSSHQGSAETQYF	TGTGCCAGCAGTTCTCACCAAGGGTCGGCAGAGACCCAGTACTTC
-	TRBJ2-1	TRBV30	-	CAWSPLGDSYNEQFF	TGTGCCTGGTCCCCCCTGGGCGACTCCTACAATGAGCAGTTCTTC
TRBD2	TRBJ2-7	TRBV5-4	-	CASSFRASGKIGEQYF	TGTGCCAGCAGCTTCAGGGCTAGCGGGAAAATAGGCGAGCAGTACTTC
-	TRBJ1-2	TRBV28	-	CASSLPDRYGYTF	TGTGCCAGCAGTTTACCAGATCGTTATGGCTACACCTTC
TRBD1	TRBJ1-2	TRBV6-5	-	CASSYSRGGDGYTF	TGTGCCAGCAGTTACTCGAGAGGGGGCGATGGCTACACCTTC
TRBD1	TRBJ2-5	TRBV7-2	-	CASSSGTGGVIRETQYF	TGTGCCAGCAGCTCCGGGACAGGGGGAGTAATTAGAGAGACCCAGTACTTC
-	TRBJ2-4	TRBV28	-	CASSFHRNKNIQYF	TGTGCCAGCAGTTTCCACAGGAACAAAAACATTCAGTACTTC
-	TRBJ2-1	TRBV9	-	CASSVTSLVNEQFF	TGTGCCAGCAGCGTGACTAGTTTGGTCAATGAGCAGTTCTTC
TRBD1	TRBJ1-1	TRBV5-1	-	CASSWNTGAQNTEAFF	TGCGCCAGCAGCTGGAACACAGGGGCCCAGAACACTGAAGCTTTCTTT
TRBD1	TRBJ2-1	TRBV7-8	-	CASSLTGGGNEQFF	TGTGCCAGCAGCTTAACAGGGGGAGGCAATGAGCAGTTCTTC
TRBD1	TRBJ1-2	TRBV5-5	-	CASSPDRVDGYTF	TGTGCCAGCAGCCCCGACAGGGTAGATGGCTACACCTTC
TRBD1	TRBJ1-1	TRBV5-1	-	CASSLMRTGNTEAFF	TGCGCCAGCAGCTTGATGCGGACAGGGAACACTGAAGCTTTCTTT
TRBD2	TRBJ2-7	TRBV5-1	-	CASTLGPSGKVGGEQYF	TGCGCCAGCACCTTGGGGCCTAGCGGGAAGGTGGGAGGTGAGCAGTACTTC
-	TRBJ2-7	TRBV10-2	-	CASSLGGGYEQYF	TGCGCCAGCAGTCTTGGGGGCGGCTACGAGCAGTACTTC
-	TRBJ1-2	TRBV30	-	CAWSVRFYGYTF	TGTGCCTGGAGTGTGAGGTTCTATGGCTACACCTTC
-	TRBJ1-6	TRBV19	-	CASRRGIDSPLHF	TGTGCCAGTAGGAGGGGAATCGATTCACCCCTCCACTTT
-	TRBJ2-3	TRBV5-1	-	CASRAPGFTQYF	TGCGCCAGCAGGGCCCCGGGATTTACGCAGTATTTT
-	TRBJ2-1	TRBV6-1	-	CASSDVDSRSYNEQFF	TGTGCCAGCAGTGATGTGGACAGCCGCTCCTACAATGAGCAGTTCTTC
-	TRBJ2-4	TRBV2	-	CASSDRPGAKNIQYF	TGTGCCAGCAGTGATCGACCAGGGGCCAAAAACATTCAGTACTTC
-	TRBJ2-1	TRBV4-1	-	CASSQEGGRAGVIDNEQFF	TGCGCCAGCAGCCAAGAGGGTGGTCGGGCAGGGGTTATCGACAATGAGCAGTTCTTC
-	TRBJ2-7	TRBV24-1	-	CATSGKGAGSYEQYF	TGTGCCACCAGTGGGAAGGGAGCCGGAAGTTACGAGCAGTACTTC
TRBD1	TRBJ2-5	TRBV9	-	CASSVGSRGPETQYF	TGTGCCAGCAGCGTAGGTAGCAGGGGGCCCGAGACCCAGTACTTC
TRBD1	TRBJ2-1	TRBV5-6	few	CASSWGTGSSYNEQFF	TGTGCCAGCAGCTGGGGGACAGGGAGCTCCTACAATGAGCAGTTCTTC
-	TRBJ1-2	TRBV27	-	CASSLRRPYGYTF	TGTGCCAGCAGTTTAAGGAGGCCCTATGGCTACACCTTC
-	TRBJ2-3	TRBV27	-	CASSLLRDTDTQYF	TGTGCCAGCAGTTTACTTCGGGACACAGATACGCAGTATTTT
-	TRBJ2-7	TRBV5-1	-	CASSLGQMSYEQYF	TGCGCCAGCAGCTTGGGCCAGATGAGCTACGAGCAGTACTTC
-	TRBJ2-1	TRBV7-2	once	CASSLFFREPSYNEQFF	TGTGCCAGCAGCTTATTCTTTCGCGAACCCTCCTACAATGAGCAGTTCTTC
-	TRBJ2-1	TRBV24-1	-	CATSDWAASSYNEQFF	TGTGCCACCAGTGATTGGGCTGCCAGCTCCTACAATGAGCAGTTCTTC
TRBD1	TRBJ1-2	TRBV7-9	-	CASSLLDRGLGYTF	TGTGCCAGCAGTCTCTTAGACAGGGGGCTCGGCTACACCTTC